This is a list of T cell receptor beta chains from one sample in a study of T cell responses to AZD1222 COVID-19 vaccine. The repertoire was sequenced with immunoSEQ multiplex PCR; TCRdb's copy has only in-frame clones and lacks some. The top ten hold under 2% of the sample, which has about 140,000 clones, 85% to 90% seen once. The sequencing used peripheral blood, collected on day 0 of AZD1222 vaccination. These receptor sequences come from an adult in good health. The CDR3 runs from the conserved cysteine through the conserved F or W. D genes are given only for firm matches. Rows give clone size only sometimes, using once, few, many, or a class for an expanded clone.

D gene	clone size	V gene	J gene	CDR3 DNA	CDR3 protein
-	few	TRBV5-4	TRBJ1-1	TGTGCCAGCAGCCGAAAGGGTAGAGATGAAGCTTTCTTT	CASSRKGRDEAFF
-	-	TRBV6-5	TRBJ1-2	TGTGCCAGCAGGAGGGACGGGATTAACTATGGCTACACCTTC	CASRRDGINYGYTF
-	-	TRBV5-6	TRBJ2-5	TGTGCCAGCAGCTTGGCCGAGACCCAGTACTTC	CASSLAETQYF
-	once	TRBV28	TRBJ2-7	TGTGCCAGTGGGACCAGCTACGAGCAGTACTTC	CASGTSYEQYF
-	-	TRBV7-9	TRBJ1-3	TGTGCCAGCAGCTTATCGGCATCCTCTGGAAACACCATATATTTT	CASSLSASSGNTIYF
-	-	TRBV5-1	TRBJ2-7	TGCGCCAGCAGCCGGACAGAGGGTGCCTACGAGCAGTACTTC	CASSRTEGAYEQYF
-	-	TRBV6-5	TRBJ2-1	TGTGCCAGCAGTTACTCACTAGTGCTTGAGCAGTTCTTC	CASSYSLVLEQFF
-	-	TRBV6-1	TRBJ1-3	TGTGCCAGCAGTGAACACGGCGGATCCTCTGGAAACACCATATATTTT	CASSEHGGSSGNTIYF
TRBD1	-	TRBV5-4	TRBJ1-2	TGTGCCAGCAGCTTGGAGGGCAGGGGGCGCTTAGGGAAGGGCTACACCTTC	CASSLEGRGRLGKGYTF
-	-	TRBV6-5	TRBJ1-3	TGTGCCAGCAGTTACTCGAGGCAGTTAGGAAACACCATATATTTT	CASSYSRQLGNTIYF
-	once	TRBV9	TRBJ2-1	TGTGCCAGCAGCGAGAAGGGACCCTCGAGCTCCTACAATGAGCAGTTCTTC	CASSEKGPSSSYNEQFF
-	-	TRBV19	TRBJ1-1	TGTGCCAGTAGTTCCGGGCGGGGTACGAACACTGAAGCTTTCTTT	CASSSGRGTNTEAFF
TRBD2	-	TRBV28	TRBJ2-3	TGTGCCAGCAGTTCCGGACTAGCGGGAGGCCACACAGATACGCAGTATTTT	CASSSGLAGGHTDTQYF
TRBD1	-	TRBV10-3	TRBJ2-7	TGTGCCATCAGTGAGTCTAGCTACAGGGGGCGCTTATACGAGCAGTACTTC	CAISESSYRGRLYEQYF
-	-	TRBV24-1	TRBJ1-3	TGTGCCACCAGTGCCAGCTCTGGAAACACCATATATTTT	CATSASSGNTIYF
TRBD1	-	TRBV3-1/TRBV3-2	TRBJ2-1	TGTGCCAGCAGCCAAGGCCCAGGGGGCGGCTATGAGCAGTTCTTC	CASSQGPGGGYEQFF
-	-	TRBV5-1	TRBJ2-3	TGCGCCAGCACCTTTAATGGGGGCGCGACAGATACGCAGTATTTT	CASTFNGGATDTQYF
-	-	TRBV27	TRBJ1-4	TGTGCCAGCAGTTTCGGCAGGGGTAACGAAAAACTGTTTTTT	CASSFGRGNEKLFF
TRBD2	-	TRBV5-1	TRBJ2-1	TGCGCCAGCAGCATCGGGACTAGCGGGAGTCTCTACAATGAGCAGTTCTTC	CASSIGTSGSLYNEQFF
-	-	TRBV3-1/TRBV3-2	TRBJ1-2	TGTGCCAGTTCGCGGGGGGACTATGGCTACACCTTC	CASSRGDYGYTF
TRBD1	-	TRBV2	TRBJ1-6	TGTGCCAGCAGGGGGACAGGGAACAATTCACCCCTCCACTTT	CASRGTGNNSPLHF
-	-	TRBV10-1	TRBJ2-1	TGCGCCAGCAGTAGGGTGTATGGCAGCTCCTACAATGAGCAGTTCTTC	CASSRVYGSSYNEQFF